This T cell receptor (beta chain) stems from a study of long-term antiretroviral therapy in people with HIV. Investigators performed immunoSEQ version v3.0 at survey level. Data came from immunoSEQ multiplex PCR; TCRdb stores just in-frame clones and leaves some out. The table records 15,000 to 20,000 clones, around 80% of them present only once. Regarding this clone: Its antigen is unknown.

The V and J ends lost 7 bases and 1 base, in that order; junction bases with no gene match: 2. CDR3 size: 14 residues. The V gene's germline CDR1 is WSHSY and CDR2 SAAADI. The study, taken as a whole, reports: Unavailable data included ART adherence, viral resistance and therapy changes (switches in treatment).

The chain employs TRBV10-2 and TRBJ2-3, with 10 nucleotides matching TRBD2. The sample in question was unsorted PBMCs, obtained 0.1 years after starting antiretroviral therapy. The source is a man aged 18 to 29 with HIV. The CDR3 spells CASTLAGGTDTQYF. CDR3 in DNA: TGCGCCAGCACTCTAGCGGGAGGCACAGATACGCAGTATTTT.